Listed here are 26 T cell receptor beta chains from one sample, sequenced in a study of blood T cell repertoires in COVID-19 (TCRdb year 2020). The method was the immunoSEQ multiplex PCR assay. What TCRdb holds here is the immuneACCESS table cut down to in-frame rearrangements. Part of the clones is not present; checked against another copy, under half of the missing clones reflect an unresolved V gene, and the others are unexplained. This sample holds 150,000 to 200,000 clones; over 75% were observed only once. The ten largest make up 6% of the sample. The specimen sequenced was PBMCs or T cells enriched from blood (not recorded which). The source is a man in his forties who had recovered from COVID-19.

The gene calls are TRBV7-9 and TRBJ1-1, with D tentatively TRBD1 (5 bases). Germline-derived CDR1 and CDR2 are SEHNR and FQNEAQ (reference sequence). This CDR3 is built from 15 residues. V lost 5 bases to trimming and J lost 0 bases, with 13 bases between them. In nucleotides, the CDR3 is TGTGCCAGCAGCCCGCGAGCGGGGGTGAACACTGAAGCTTTCTTT. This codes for CASSPRAGVNTEAFF.

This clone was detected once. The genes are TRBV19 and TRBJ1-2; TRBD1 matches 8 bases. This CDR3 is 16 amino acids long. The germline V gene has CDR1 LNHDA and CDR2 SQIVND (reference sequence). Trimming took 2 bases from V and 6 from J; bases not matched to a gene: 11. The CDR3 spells CASSIRTGQAIDGYTF. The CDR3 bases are TGTGCCAGTAGTATACGGACAGGGCAGGCAATCGATGGCTACACCTTC.

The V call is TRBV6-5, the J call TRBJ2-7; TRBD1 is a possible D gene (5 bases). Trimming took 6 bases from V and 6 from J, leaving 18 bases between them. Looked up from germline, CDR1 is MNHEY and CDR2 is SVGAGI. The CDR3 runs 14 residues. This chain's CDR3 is CASSPTRVYREQYV. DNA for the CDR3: TGTGCCAGCAGCCCAACCAGGGTCTACCGCGAGCAGTACGTC.

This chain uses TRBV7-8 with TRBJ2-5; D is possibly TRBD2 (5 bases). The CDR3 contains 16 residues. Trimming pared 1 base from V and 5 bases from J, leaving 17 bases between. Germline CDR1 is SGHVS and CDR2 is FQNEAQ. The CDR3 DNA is TGTGCCAGCAGCTTAGAGGGTGTTACGGGGATCGAGACCCAGTACTTC. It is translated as CASSLEGVTGIETQYF.

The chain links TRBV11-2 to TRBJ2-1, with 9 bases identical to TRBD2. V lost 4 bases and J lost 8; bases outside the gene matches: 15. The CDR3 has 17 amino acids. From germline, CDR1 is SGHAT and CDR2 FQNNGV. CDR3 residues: CASSSYVLAGGLDEQFF. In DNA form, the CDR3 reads TGTGCCAGCAGCTCTTATGTATTGGCGGGGGGGCTCGATGAGCAGTTCTTC.

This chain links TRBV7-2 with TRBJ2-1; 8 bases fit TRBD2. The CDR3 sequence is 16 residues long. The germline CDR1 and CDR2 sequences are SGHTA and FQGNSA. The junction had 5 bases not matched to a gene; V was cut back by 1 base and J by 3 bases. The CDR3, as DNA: TGTGCCAGCAGCTTAGGCGGGGGGCCGGTCTACAATGAGCAGTTCTTC. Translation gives CASSLGGGPVYNEQFF.

The CDR3 loop reads CASSQDKGADYGYTF. CDR3 nucleotide sequence: TGTGCCAGCAGCCAAGATAAAGGGGCGGACTATGGCTACACCTTC. This chain joins TRBV4-2 and TRBJ1-2; perhaps TRBD1 as D (5 bases). V gave up 0 bases and J gave up 3 bases, with 11 bases separating them. Germline V gene sequence: CDR1 LGHNA, CDR2 YNFKEQ. This CDR3 spans 15 amino acids.

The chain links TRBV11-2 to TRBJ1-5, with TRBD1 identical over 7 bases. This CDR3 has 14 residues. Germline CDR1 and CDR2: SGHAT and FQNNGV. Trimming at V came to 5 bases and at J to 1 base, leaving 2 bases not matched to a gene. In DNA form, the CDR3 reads TGTGCCAGCAGCGCGGGACAGAGCAATCAGCCCCAGCATTTT. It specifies CASSAGQSNQPQHF.

CDR3 in DNA: TGTGCCAGCAGCCAAGTAACAGGACAGGGGAACACTGAAGCTTTCTTT. Protein: CASSQVTGQGNTEAFF. The gene calls are TRBV14 and TRBJ1-1; 8 nucleotides line up with TRBD1. Germline CDR1 and CDR2: SGHDN and FVKESK. The CDR3 consists of 16 residues. After removal of 1 base from V and 1 base from J, the junction contained 5 bases not matched to a gene.

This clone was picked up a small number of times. The CDR3 is CASSPTTPLGYTF. CDR3 in DNA: TGCGCCAGCAGCCCAACTACCCCCCTCGGCTACACCTTC. This chain joins TRBV5-1 and TRBJ1-2; D is ambiguous. The germline gives CDR1 SGHRS, CDR2 YFSETQ. The length of the CDR3 is 13 residues. Trimming cost V 4 bases and J 8 bases, with 15 bases left between them.

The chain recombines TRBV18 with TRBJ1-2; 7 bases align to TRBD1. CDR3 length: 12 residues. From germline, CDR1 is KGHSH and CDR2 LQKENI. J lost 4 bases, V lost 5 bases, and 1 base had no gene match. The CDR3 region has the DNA TGTGCCAGCTCAGGGGACAGCTATGGCTACACCTTC. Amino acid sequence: CASSGDSYGYTF.

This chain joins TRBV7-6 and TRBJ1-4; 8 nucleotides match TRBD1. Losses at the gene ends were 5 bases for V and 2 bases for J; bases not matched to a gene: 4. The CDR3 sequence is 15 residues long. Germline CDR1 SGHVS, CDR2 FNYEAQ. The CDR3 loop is CASSDGQGTNEKLFF. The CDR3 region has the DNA TGTGCCAGCAGCGACGGACAGGGTACTAATGAAAAACTGTTTTTT.

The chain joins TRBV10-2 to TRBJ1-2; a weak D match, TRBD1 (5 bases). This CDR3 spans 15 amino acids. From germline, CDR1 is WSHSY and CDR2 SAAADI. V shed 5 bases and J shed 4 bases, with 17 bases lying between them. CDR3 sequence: CASSLAGQGAYGYTF. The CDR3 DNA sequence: TGCGCCAGCAGTTTAGCTGGGCAGGGTGCCTATGGCTACACCTTC.

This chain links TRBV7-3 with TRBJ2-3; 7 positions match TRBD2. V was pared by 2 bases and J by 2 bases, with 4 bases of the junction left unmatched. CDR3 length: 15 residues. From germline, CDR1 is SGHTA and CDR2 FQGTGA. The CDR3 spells CASSLFGGSTDTQYF. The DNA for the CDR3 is TGTGCCAGCAGCTTATTCGGGGGGTCCACAGATACGCAGTATTTT.

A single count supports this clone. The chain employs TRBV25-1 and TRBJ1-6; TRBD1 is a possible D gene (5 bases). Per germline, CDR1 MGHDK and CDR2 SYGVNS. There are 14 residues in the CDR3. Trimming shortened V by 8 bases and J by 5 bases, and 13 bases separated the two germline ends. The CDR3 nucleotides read TGTGCCAGCTCTCGGGGGGGAAATAATTCACCCCTCCACTTT. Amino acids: CASSRGGNNSPLHF.

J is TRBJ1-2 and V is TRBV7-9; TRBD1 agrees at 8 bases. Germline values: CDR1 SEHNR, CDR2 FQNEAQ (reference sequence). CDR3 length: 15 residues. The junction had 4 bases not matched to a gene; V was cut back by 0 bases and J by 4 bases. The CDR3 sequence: CASSLAGQAFYGYTF. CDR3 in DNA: TGTGCCAGCAGCTTAGCGGGACAGGCATTCTATGGCTACACCTTC.

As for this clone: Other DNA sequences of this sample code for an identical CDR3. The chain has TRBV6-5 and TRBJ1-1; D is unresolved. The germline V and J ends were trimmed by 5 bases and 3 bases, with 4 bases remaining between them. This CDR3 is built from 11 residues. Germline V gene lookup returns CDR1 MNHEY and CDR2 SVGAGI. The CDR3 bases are TGTGCCAGCAGTCTATACACTGAAGCTTTCTTT. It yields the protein CASSLYTEAFF.

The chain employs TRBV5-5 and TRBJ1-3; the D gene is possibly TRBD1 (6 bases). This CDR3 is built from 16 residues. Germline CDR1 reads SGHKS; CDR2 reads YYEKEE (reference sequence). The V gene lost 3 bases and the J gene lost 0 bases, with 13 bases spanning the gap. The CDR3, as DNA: TGTGCCAGCAGCTCGACCACAGGGAGCTCTGGAAACACCATATATTTT. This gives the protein CASSSTTGSSGNTIYF. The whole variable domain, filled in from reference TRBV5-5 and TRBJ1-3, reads DAGVTQSPTHLIKTRGQQVTLRCSPISGHKSVSWYQQVLGQGPQFIFQYYEKEERGRGNFPDRFSARQFPNYSSELNVNALLLGDSALYLCASSSTTGSSGNTIYFGEGSWLTVV.

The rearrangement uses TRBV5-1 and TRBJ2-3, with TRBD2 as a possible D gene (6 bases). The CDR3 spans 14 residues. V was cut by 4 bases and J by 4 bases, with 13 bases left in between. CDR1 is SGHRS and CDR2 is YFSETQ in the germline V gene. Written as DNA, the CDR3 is TGCGCCAGCAGCCGAACGGGGGTGGCAGATACGCAGTATTTT. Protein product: CASSRTGVADTQYF.

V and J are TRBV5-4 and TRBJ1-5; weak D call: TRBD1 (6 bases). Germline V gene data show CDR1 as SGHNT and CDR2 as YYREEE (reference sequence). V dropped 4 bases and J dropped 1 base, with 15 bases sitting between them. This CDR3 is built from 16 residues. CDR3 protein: CASSRAGVGSNQPQHF. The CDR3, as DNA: TGTGCCAGCAGCCGGGCAGGGGTCGGGAGCAATCAGCCCCAGCATTTT.

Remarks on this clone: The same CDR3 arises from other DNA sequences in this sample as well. The CDR3 region has the DNA TGTGCCAGCAGCTTGGTGAGTTCCTACGAGCAGTACTTC. As protein: CASSLVSSYEQYF. V gene TRBV5-6 combines with J gene TRBJ2-7; D is ambiguous. Looked up from germline, CDR1 is SGHDT and CDR2 is YYEEEE. Trimming cost V 0 bases and J 1 base, with 5 bases left between them. The CDR3 has 13 amino acids.

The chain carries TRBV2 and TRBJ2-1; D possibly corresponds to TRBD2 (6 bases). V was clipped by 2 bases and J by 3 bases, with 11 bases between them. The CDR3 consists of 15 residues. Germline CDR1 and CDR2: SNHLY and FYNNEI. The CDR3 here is CASSETLAYYNEQFF. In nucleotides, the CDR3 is TGTGCCAGCAGTGAAACGCTAGCGTACTACAATGAGCAGTTCTTC.

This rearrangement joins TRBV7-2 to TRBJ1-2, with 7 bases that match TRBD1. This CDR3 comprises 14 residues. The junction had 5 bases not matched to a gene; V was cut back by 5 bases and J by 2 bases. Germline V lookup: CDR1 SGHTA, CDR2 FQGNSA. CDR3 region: CASSLLGQNYGYTF. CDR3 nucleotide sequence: TGTGCCAGCAGCCTCTTGGGACAGAACTATGGCTACACCTTC.

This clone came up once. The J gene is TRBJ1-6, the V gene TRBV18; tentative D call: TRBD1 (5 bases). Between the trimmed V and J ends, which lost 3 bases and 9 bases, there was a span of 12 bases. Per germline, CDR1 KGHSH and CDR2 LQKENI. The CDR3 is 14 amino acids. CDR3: CASSPKADTSPLHF. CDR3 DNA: TGTGCCAGCTCACCGAAGGCGGACACTTCACCCCTCCACTTT.

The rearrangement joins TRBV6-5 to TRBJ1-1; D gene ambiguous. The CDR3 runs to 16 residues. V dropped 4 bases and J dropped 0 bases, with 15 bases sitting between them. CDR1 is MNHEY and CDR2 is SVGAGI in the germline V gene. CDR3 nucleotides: TGTGCCAGCAGTTCCCGGCGGGGTTACATGAACACTGAAGCTTTCTTT. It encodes CASSSRRGYMNTEAFF.

The chain's CDR3 is CASYNTPVGYTF. CDR3 DNA: TGTGCCAGCTACAATACCCCAGTCGGCTACACCTTC. V and J are TRBV27 and TRBJ1-2; D not resolved. Trimming removed 8 bases from V and 8 bases from J, with 15 bases in between. Per the germline V gene, CDR1 is MNHEY and CDR2 is SMNVEV (reference sequence). The CDR3 sequence is 12 residues long.